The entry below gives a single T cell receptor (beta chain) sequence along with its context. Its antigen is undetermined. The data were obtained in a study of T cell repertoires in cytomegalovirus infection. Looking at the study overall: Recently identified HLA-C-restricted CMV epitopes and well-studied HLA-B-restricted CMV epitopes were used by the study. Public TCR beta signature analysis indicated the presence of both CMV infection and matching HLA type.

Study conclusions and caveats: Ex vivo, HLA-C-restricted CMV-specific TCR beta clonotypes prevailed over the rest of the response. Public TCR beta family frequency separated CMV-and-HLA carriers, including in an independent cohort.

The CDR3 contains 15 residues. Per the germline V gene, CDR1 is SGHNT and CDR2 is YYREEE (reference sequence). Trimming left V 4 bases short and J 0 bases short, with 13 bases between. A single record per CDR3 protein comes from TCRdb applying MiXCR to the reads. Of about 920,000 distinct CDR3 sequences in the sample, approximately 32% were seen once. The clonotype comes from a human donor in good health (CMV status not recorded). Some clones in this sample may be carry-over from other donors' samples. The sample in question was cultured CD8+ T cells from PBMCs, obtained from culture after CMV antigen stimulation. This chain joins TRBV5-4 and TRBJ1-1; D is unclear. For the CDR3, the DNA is TGTGCCAGCAGCCTGCCCGGTGGGGTGAACACTGAAGCTTTCTTT. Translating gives CASSLPGGVNTEAFF. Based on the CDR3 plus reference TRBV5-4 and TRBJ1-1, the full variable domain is ETGVTQSPTHLIKTRGQQVTLRCSSQSGHNTVSWYQQALGQGPQFIFQYYREEENGRGNFPPRFSGLQFPNYSSELNVNALELDDSALYLCASSLPGGVNTEAFFGQGTRLTVV.